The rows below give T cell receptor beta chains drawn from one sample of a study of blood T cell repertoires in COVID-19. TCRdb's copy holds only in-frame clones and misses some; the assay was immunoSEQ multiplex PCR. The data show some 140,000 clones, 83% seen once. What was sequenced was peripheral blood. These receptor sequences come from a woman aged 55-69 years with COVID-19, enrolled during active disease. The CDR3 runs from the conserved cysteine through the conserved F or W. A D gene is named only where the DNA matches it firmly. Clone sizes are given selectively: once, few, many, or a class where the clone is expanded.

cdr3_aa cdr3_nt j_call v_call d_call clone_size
CASSVNKGTGGCQPQHF TGCGCCAGCAGTGTAAACAAAGGGACAGGGGGTTGTCAGCCCCAGCATTTT TRBJ1-5 TRBV10-1 TRBD1 NA
CASSQVVRYGLFF TGTGCCAGCAGCCAAGTAGTTCGGTACGGGCTGTTTTTT TRBJ2-2 TRBV14 NA NA
CASRGTGRNTIYF TGTGCCAGCAGGGGGACAGGGAGGAACACCATATATTTT TRBJ1-3 TRBV6-5 TRBD1 NA
CASSSDRDQPQHF TGTGCCAGCAGCTCGGACAGGGATCAGCCCCAGCATTTT TRBJ1-5 TRBV7-3 TRBD1 NA
CASSLSRDNEQFF TGTGCCAGCAGCTTATCCAGGGACAATGAGCAGTTCTTC TRBJ2-1 TRBV7-3 NA NA
CASRGTGDGQPQHF TGTGCCAGCAGAGGGACAGGGGACGGTCAGCCCCAGCATTTT TRBJ1-5 TRBV7-9 TRBD1 NA
CASSFRETNTGELFF TGTGCCAGCAGCTTCCGGGAAACTAACACCGGGGAGCTGTTTTTT TRBJ2-2 TRBV7-8 NA NA
CAISEFHPRGYTEAFF TGTGCCATCAGTGAGTTTCATCCCAGGGGATACACTGAAGCTTTCTTT TRBJ1-1 TRBV10-3 NA NA
CASSVRLADEQYF TGCGCCAGCAGCGTCAGACTAGCAGACGAGCAGTACTTC TRBJ2-7 TRBV5-1 TRBD2 once
CASRRQGVLSNQPQHF TGTGCCAGCAGGAGACAGGGGGTCCTGAGCAATCAGCCCCAGCATTTT TRBJ1-5 TRBV27 TRBD1 NA
CAISETSGTRDEQYF TGTGCCATCAGTGAAACTAGCGGGACCCGGGACGAGCAGTACTTC TRBJ2-7 TRBV10-3 TRBD2 NA
CASSERGQGWNQPQHF TGTGCCAGCAGTGAAAGGGGACAGGGTTGGAATCAGCCCCAGCATTTT TRBJ1-5 TRBV2 TRBD1 NA
CASSVASGDRETQYF TGTGCCAGCAGCGTGGCTAGCGGGGATCGTGAGACCCAGTACTTC TRBJ2-5 TRBV9 TRBD2 NA
CASKQGPYSNQPQHF TGTGCCAGTAAGCAGGGCCCTTATAGCAATCAGCCCCAGCATTTT TRBJ1-5 TRBV19 NA NA
CASSPSRVNTGELFF TGTGCCAGCAGCCCAAGCCGGGTGAACACCGGGGAGCTGTTTTTT TRBJ2-2 TRBV9 NA NA
CASSPSPRDGNTGELFF TGTGCCAGCAGCCCCTCCCCGCGGGACGGTAACACCGGGGAGCTGTTTTTT TRBJ2-2 TRBV3-1/TRBV3-2 NA NA
CASSVDNGGTTDTQYF TGTGCCAGCAGCGTAGATAACGGGGGGACCACAGATACGCAGTATTTT TRBJ2-3 TRBV9 TRBD2 NA
CASRQPRLTGELFF TGTGCCAGCAGACAACCTAGACTCACCGGGGAGCTGTTTTTT TRBJ2-2 TRBV6-5 NA NA
CASRQGQNTEAFF TGTGCCAGCAGACAGGGGCAGAACACTGAAGCTTTCTTT TRBJ1-1 TRBV25-1 TRBD1 NA